This T cell receptor beta chain was profiled in a study of T cells after somatic rescue of genetic block. Profiling relied on immunoSEQ multiplex PCR, and the TCRdb table lists in-frame clones only, not all of them. The sample includes 55,000 to 75,000 clones, about nine tenths seen only once; the top ten take about 2.9%. V lost 4 bases, J lost 7 bases, and 11 bases stayed unmatched. The CDR3 spans 16 residues. Germline V gene sequence: CDR1 SGHRS, CDR2 YFSETQ. The sequence derives from a man in his forties or fifties. The sequencing input was peripheral blood mononuclear cells (PBMCs). The V call is TRBV5-1, the J call TRBJ2-3; 11 bases are a match to TRBD1. CDR3 sequence: CASSTRTGGSLYTQYF. CDR3 DNA: TGCGCCAGCAGCACGAGGACAGGGGGCAGTTTGTATACGCAGTATTTT.